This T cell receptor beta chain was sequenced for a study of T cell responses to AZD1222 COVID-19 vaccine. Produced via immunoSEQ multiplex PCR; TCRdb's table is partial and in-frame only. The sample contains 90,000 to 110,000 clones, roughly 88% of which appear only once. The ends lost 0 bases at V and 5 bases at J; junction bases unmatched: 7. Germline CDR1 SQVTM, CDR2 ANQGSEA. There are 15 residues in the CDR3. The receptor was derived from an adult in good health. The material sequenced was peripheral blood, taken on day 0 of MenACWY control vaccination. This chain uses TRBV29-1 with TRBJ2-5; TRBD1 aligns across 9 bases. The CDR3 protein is CSVEEGQGPGETQYF. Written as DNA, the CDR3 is TGCAGCGTTGAAGAGGGACAGGGTCCAGGGGAGACCCAGTACTTC. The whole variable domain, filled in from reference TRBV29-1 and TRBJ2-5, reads SAVISQKPSRDICQRGTSLTIQCQVDSQVTMMFWYRQQPGQSLTLIATANQGSEATYESGFVIDKFPISRPNLTFSTLTVSNMSPEDSSIYLCSVEEGQGPGETQYFGPGTRLLVL.